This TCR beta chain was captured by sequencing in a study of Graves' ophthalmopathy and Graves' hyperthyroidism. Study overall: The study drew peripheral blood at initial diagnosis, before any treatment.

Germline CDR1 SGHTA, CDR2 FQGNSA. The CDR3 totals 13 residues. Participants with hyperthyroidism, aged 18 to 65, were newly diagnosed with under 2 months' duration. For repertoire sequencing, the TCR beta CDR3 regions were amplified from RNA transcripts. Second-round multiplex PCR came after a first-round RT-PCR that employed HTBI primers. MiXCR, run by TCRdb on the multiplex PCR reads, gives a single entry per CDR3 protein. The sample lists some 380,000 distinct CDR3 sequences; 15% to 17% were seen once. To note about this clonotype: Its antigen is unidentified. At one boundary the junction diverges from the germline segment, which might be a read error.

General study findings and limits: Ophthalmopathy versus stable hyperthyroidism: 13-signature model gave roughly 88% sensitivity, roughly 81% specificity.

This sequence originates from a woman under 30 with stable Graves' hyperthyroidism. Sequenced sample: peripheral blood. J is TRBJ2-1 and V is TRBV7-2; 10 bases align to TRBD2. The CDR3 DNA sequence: TGTGCCAGCGAGGATAGCGGGGGGTATGAGAAGTTCTTC. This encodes CASEDSGGYEKFF.